This TCR beta chain emerged from a study of blood T cell repertoires in COVID-19. Study summary: Acute-phase and convalescent COVID-19 samples originated in the United States, Italy and Spain. T cells, B-cell-depleted T cells, or PBMCs supplied cDNA or gDNA.

The V gene end was trimmed by 5 bases and the J gene end by 6 bases; junction bases not matched to a gene: 8. This CDR3 is 15 amino acids long. The germline CDR1 and CDR2 sequences are SGHVS and FQNEAQ. Per the study methods: Reference gene primer amplification yielded estimated nucleated cell counts. TCRdb keeps only in-frame clones here, not all; method: immunoSEQ multiplex PCR. From that table come the V and J calls and clone size; the DNA was used to work out D and trimming. The data contain 190,000 or so clones, around 86% of them singletons. Sequencing input: peripheral blood. The source of this sequence is a middle-aged man with acute or convalescent COVID-19. The chain uses TRBV7-8 and TRBJ1-5; the match to TRBD1 covers 9 bases. The DNA for the CDR3 is TGTGCCAGCAGCCTCGGGACAGGGAAAGGTCAGCCCCAGCATTTT. Its translation: CASSLGTGKGQPQHF. Full variable domain (missing parts from reference TRBV7-8 and TRBJ1-5): GAGVSQSPRYKVAKRGQDVALRCDPISGHVSLFWYQQALGQGPEFLTYFQNEAQLDKSGLPSDRFFAERPEGSVSTLKIQRTQQEDSAVYLCASSLGTGKGQPQHFGDGTRLSIL.